This TCR beta chain was observed in a study of T cell repertoires in cytomegalovirus infection. This clonotype was seen many times. Its cognate antigen is unknown. MiXCR, applied by TCRdb to the reads, yields one record per CDR3 protein. This table has hundreds of thousands of distinct CDR3 sequences, about a sixth appearing once. Overall study results and limits: The ex vivo response was dominated by HLA-C-restricted CMV-specific TCR beta clonotypes.

The CDR3 is 13 residues long. V lost 1 base to trimming and J lost 6 bases, with 9 bases between them. CDR1 SGHTA and CDR2 FQGNSA come from the germline V gene. J is TRBJ1-1 and V is TRBV7-2, with D uncertain. This TCR derives from a human donor in good health (CMV status not recorded). Some clones in this sample may be carry-over from other donors' samples. Input material: PBMCs. CDR3: CASSLVYGPEAFF. The CDR3 coding sequence is TGTGCCAGCAGCTTAGTATACGGTCCTGAAGCTTTCTTT.